This T cell receptor beta chain was observed in a study of persistence of HIV-infected CD4 T cells. As regards this clone: The target antigen is unknown.

Cells were stimulated with CMV-infected fibroblast lysates at 8 to 10 ug/mL. Responding CD4+ T cells were sorted by upregulation of both CD40 ligand and CD69. This was the immunoSEQ version 4 assay in survey mode. The assay was immunoSEQ multiplex PCR, and TCRdb's table has in-frame clones only and misses some. The sample lists 15,000 to 20,000 clones, approximately 64% occurring once. CDR1 MRHNA and CDR2 SNTAGT come from the germline V gene. Trimming removed 3 bases at V and 4 bases at J, with 6 bases between. The CDR3 spans 13 residues. The chain uses TRBV6-4 and TRBJ2-2; D not certain. Sequencing was performed on CD4+ T cells sorted from PBMCs after approximately 20-hour stimulation, taken from a patient who received antiretroviral therapy. This receptor was obtained from an adult woman with HIV who was CMV-seropositive. For the CDR3, the DNA is TGTGCCAGCAGTGAACGGTCCACCGGGGAGCTGTTTTTT. It specifies CASSERSTGELFF.